This TCR beta chain was sequenced in a study of T cell responses to AZD1222 COVID-19 vaccine. The assay was immunoSEQ multiplex PCR, and TCRdb's table has in-frame clones only and misses some. The data contain 110,000 to 150,000 clones, approximately 92% of them seen just once; the ten biggest clones take up about 3.5%. The study, taken as a whole, reports: The reported proportion of spike-specific TCRs targeting unmutated variant regions was nearly half. Recipients of AZD1222 seropositive at baseline numbered only 5 or 6. Clonal diversity was possibly underestimated, and white British individuals and females predominated among donors.

About this clone itself: Its antigen remains unidentified.

The sample in question was peripheral blood, obtained 28 days after the second AZD1222 dose. The source of this sequence is an adult who received the AZD1222 COVID-19 vaccine.

For the CDR3, the DNA is TGTGCCAGTAAGGAAGCGGGCAGGGCCTATGGCTACACCTTC. It translates to CASKEAGRAYGYTF. The chain combines TRBV19 with TRBJ1-2, with D tentatively TRBD1 (5 bases). Germline V gives CDR1 LNHDA, CDR2 SQIVND (reference sequence). Trimming shortened V by 7 bases and J by 4 bases, and 16 bases separated the two germline ends. This CDR3 comprises 14 residues.